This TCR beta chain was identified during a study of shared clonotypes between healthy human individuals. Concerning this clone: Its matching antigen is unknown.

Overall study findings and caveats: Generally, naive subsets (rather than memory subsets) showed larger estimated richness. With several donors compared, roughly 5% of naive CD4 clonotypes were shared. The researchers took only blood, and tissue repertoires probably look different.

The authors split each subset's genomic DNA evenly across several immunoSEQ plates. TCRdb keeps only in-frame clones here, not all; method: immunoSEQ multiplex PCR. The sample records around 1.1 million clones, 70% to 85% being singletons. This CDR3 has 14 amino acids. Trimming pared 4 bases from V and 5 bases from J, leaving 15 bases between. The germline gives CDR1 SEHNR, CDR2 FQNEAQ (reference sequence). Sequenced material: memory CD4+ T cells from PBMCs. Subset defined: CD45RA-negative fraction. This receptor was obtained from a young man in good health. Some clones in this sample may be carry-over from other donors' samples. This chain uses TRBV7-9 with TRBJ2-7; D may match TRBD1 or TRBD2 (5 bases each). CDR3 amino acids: CASSSARDPHEQYF. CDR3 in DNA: TGTGCCAGCAGCTCAGCTAGGGACCCCCACGAGCAGTACTTC.